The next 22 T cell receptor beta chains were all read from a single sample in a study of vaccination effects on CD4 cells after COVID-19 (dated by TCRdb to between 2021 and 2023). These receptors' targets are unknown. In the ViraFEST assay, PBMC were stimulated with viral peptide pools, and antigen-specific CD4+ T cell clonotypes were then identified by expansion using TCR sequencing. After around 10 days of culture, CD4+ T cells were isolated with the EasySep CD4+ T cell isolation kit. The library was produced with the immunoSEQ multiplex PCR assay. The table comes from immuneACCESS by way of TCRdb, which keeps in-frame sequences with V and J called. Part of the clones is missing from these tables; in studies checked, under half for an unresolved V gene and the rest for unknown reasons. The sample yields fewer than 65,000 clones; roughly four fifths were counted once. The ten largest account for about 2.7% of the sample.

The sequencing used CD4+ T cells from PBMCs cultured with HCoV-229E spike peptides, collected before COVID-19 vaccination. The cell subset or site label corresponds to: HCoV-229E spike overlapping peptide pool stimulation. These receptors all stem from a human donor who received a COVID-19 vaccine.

CDR3 in DNA: TGTGCCAGCAGTCCAAGTCTCGGGACAGGGTGGAAGTTCTTC. Translation gives CASSPSLGTGWKFF. This chain uses TRBV28 with TRBJ2-1, with 9 bases aligning to TRBD1. Germline assignment: CDR1 MDHEN and CDR2 SYDVKM. The length of the CDR3 is 14 residues. The trim removed 5 bases at V and 14 bases at J, leaving 13 bases unmatched.

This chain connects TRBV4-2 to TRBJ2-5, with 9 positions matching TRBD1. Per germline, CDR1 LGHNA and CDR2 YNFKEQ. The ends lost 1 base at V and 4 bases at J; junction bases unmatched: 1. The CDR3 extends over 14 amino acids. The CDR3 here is CASSQAGQGETQYF. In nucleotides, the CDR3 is TGTGCCAGCAGCCAAGCGGGACAGGGAGAGACCCAGTACTTC.

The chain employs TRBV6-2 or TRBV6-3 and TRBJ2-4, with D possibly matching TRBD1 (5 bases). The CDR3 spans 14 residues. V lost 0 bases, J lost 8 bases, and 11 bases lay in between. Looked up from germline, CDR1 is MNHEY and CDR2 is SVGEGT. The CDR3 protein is CASSYSNRKDIQYF. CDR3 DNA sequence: TGTGCCAGCAGTTACTCGAACAGGAAAGACATTCAGTACTTC.

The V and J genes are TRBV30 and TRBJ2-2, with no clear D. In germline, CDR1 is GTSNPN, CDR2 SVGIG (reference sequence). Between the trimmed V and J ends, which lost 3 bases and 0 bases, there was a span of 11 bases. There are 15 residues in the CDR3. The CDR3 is CAWSPARTNTGELFF. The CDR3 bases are TGTGCCTGGAGCCCAGCCAGGACGAACACCGGGGAGCTGTTTTTT. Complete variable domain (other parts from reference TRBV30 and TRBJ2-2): SQTIHQWPATLVQPVGSPLSLECTVEGTSNPNLYWYRQAAGRGLQLLFYSVGIGQISSEVPQNLSASRPQDRQFILSSKKLLLSDSGFYLCAWSPARTNTGELFFGEGSRLTVL.

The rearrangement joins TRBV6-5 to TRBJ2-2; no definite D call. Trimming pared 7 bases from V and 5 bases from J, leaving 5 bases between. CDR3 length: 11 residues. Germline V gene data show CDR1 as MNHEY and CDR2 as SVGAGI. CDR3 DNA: TGTGCCAGCACCGGGACCGGGGAGCTGTTTTTT. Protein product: CASTGTGELFF.

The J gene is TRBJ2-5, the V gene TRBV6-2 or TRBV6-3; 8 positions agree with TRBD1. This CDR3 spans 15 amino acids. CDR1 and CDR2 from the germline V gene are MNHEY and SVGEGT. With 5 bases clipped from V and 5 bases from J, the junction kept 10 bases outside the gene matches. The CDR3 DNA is TGTGCCAGCAGTCGACCCGCACAGGGGGAGGAGACCCAGTACTTC. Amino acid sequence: CASSRPAQGEETQYF.

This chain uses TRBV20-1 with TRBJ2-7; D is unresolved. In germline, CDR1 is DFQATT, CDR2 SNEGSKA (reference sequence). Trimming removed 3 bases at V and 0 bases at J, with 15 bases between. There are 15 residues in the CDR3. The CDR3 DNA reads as TGCAGTGCTAGTAAGGGCCCCTCTAGCTCCTACGAGCAGTACGTC. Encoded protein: CSASKGPSSSYEQYV.

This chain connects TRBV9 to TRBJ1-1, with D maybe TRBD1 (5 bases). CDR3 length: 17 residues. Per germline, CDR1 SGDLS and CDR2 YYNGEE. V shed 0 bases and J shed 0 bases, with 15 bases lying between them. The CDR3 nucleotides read TGTGCCAGCAGCGTAGGAAGGGACGGCTCCCTGAACACTGAAGCTTTCTTT. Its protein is CASSVGRDGSLNTEAFF.

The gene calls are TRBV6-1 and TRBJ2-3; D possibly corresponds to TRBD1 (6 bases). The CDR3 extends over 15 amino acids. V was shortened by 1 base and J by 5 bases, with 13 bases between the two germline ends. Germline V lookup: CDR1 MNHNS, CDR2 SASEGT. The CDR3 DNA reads TGTGCCAGCAGTGAAGTCTTGGGGGCGCGAGATACGCAGTATTTT. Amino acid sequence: CASSEVLGARDTQYF.

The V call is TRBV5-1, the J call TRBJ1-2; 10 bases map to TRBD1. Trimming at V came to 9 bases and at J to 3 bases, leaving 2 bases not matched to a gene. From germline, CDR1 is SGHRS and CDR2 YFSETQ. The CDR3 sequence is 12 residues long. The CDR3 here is CATGTGDYGYTF. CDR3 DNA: TGCGCCACCGGGACAGGGGACTATGGCTACACCTTC.

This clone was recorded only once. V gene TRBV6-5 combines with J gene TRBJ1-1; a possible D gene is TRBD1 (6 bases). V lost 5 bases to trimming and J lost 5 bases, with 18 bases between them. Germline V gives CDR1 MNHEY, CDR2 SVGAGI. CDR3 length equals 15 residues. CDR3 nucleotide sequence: TGTGCCAGCAGTCGCTTTAGGGGGAAGGGGACTGAAGCTTTCTTT. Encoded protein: CASSRFRGKGTEAFF.

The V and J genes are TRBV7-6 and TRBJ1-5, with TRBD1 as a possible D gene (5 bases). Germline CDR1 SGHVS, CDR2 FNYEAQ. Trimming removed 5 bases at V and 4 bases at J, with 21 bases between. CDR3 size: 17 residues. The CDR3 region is CASSQFSQGAGNQPQHF. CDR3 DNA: TGTGCCAGCAGCCAATTTTCGCAAGGGGCTGGTAATCAGCCCCAGCATTTT.

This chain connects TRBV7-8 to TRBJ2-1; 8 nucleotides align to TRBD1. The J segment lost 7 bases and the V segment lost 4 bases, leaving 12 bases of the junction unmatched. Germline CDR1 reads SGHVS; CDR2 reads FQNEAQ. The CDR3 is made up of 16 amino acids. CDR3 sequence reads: CASSWQGARARNEQFF. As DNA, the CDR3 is TGTGCCAGCAGCTGGCAGGGGGCGAGGGCTCGGAATGAGCAGTTCTTC.

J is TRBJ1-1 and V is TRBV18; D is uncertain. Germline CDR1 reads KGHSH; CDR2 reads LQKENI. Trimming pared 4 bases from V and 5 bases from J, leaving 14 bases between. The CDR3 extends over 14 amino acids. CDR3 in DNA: TGTGCCAGCTCACTCCGGGAGGGTGGAACTGAAGCTTTCTTT. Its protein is CASSLREGGTEAFF.

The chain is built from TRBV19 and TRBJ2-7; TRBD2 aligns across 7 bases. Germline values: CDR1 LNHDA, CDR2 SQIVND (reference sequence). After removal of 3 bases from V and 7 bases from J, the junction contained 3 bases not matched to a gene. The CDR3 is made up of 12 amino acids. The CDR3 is CASSMRGGEQYV. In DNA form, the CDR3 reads TGTGCCAGTAGTATGCGGGGAGGGGAGCAGTACGTC.

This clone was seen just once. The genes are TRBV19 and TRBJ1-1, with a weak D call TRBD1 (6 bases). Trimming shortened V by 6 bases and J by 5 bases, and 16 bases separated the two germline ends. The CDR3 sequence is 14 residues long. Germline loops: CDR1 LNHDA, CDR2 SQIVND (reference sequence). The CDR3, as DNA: TGTGCCAGTAGGACGGAGCGGACAGCGACTGAAGCTTTCTTT. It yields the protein CASRTERTATEAFF.

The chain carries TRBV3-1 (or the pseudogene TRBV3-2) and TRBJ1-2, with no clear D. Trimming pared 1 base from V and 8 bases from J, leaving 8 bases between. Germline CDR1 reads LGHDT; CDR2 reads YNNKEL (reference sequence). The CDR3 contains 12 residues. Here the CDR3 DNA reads TGTGCCAGCAGCCAAGGGCCTGACGGCTACACCTTC. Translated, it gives CASSQGPDGYTF.

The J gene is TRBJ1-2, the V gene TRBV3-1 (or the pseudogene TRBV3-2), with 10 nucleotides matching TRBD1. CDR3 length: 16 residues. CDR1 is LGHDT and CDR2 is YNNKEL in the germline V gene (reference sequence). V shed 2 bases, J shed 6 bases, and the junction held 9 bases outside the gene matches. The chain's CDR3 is CASSQNWDRGEDGYTF. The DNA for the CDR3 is TGTGCCAGCAGCCAAAACTGGGACAGGGGAGAGGATGGCTACACCTTC.

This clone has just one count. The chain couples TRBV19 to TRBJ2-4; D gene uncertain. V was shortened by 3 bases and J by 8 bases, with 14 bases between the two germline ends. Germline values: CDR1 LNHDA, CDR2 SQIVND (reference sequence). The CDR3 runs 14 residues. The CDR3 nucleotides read TGTGCCAGTAGTATTGGCCAGGATGGAGACATTCAGTACTTC. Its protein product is CASSIGQDGDIQYF.

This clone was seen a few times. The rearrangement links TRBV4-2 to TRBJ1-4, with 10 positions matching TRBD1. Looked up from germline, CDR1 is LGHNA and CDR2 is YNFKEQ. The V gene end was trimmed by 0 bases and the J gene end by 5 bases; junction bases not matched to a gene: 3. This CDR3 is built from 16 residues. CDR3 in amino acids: CASSQDGQGGNEKLFF. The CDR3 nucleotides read TGTGCCAGCAGCCAAGATGGACAGGGGGGAAATGAAAAACTGTTTTTT.

Written as DNA, the CDR3 is TGTGCCAGCAGCCAAGGACTAGCGGGGGGGCATGGAGATACGCAGTATTTT. As protein: CASSQGLAGGHGDTQYF. The chain carries TRBV3-1 (or the pseudogene TRBV3-2) and TRBJ2-3, with 14 bases lining up with TRBD2. V was clipped by 1 base and J by 5 bases; unmatched bases: 5. Germline-derived CDR1 and CDR2 are LGHDT and YNNKEL (reference sequence). This CDR3 contains 17 residues.

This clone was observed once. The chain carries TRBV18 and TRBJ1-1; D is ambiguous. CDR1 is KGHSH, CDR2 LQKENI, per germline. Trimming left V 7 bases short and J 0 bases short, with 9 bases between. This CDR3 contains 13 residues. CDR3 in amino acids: CASCESVNTEAFF. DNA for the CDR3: TGTGCCAGCTGCGAGTCAGTGAACACTGAAGCTTTCTTT. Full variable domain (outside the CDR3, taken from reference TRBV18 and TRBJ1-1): NAGVMQNPRHLVRRRGQEARLRCSPMKGHSHVYWYRQLPEEGLKFMVYLQKENIIDESGMPKERFSAEFPKEGPSILRIQQVVRGDSAAYFCASCESVNTEAFFGQGTRLTVV.